This T cell receptor beta chain emerged from a study of monozygotic twins with inflammatory bowel disease. The UMIs carried a 6-nucleotide sample barcode, and they were added by template switching. Using the 5' RACE reads, TCRdb records one entry per CDR3 protein without DNA. In total, the table holds approximately 400,000 distinct CDR3 sequences. CDR3 length: 15 amino acids. CDR1 and CDR2 (germline): SEHNR, FQNEAQ (reference sequence). Study-level results: It was not supported that a single strong signal or clonotype was associated with IBD.

In the case of this clonotype: Its antigen is not known.

The chain has TRBV7-9 and TRBJ1-2. Sample: blood. This TCR came from a human donor with ulcerative colitis or Crohn's disease, or a healthy co-twin of an affected twin (not recorded which). The CDR3 is CASSRGVSANYGYTF.